The clone carrying this T cell receptor (beta chain) was observed a few times. The source of the sample is a study of blood T cell repertoires in COVID-19. Repertoires were generated with immunoSEQ multiplex PCR, while TCRdb's copy carries only in-frame clones and drops some. Among 250,000 or so clones listed, 82% were seen once. This CDR3 comprises 12 residues. Trimming removed 5 bases from V and 6 bases from J, with 7 bases in between. Germline loops: CDR1 LNHDA, CDR2 SQIVND (reference sequence). This clonotype was obtained from a woman younger than 30 with acute or convalescent COVID-19. Input material: peripheral blood. V is TRBV19 and J is TRBJ2-2, with a tentative D call TRBD1 (5 bases). The CDR3 region is CASSLQAGELFF. In DNA form, the CDR3 reads TGTGCCAGTAGTCTACAGGCCGGGGAGCTGTTTTTT.